A selection of T cell receptor beta chains follows, all from one sample in a study of blood T cell repertoires in COVID-19. Clones were sequenced by immunoSEQ multiplex PCR, and TCRdb holds only the in-frame ones, with some missing. The sample has 450,000 or so clones; 89% are singletons. The sample was peripheral blood. These receptors all stem from a man aged 18 to 29 with COVID-19, enrolled during active disease. Each CDR3 is given with its conserved first and last residue. D genes are given only for firm matches. Where a row states a size, it is once, few, many or the class of an expanded clone; other rows omit it.

TRBV15	TRBJ2-1	-	-	TGTGCCACCAGCAGAGTTCCCACAACGCCCAATGAGCAGTTCTTC	CATSRVPTTPNEQFF
TRBV20-1	TRBJ1-1	-	TRBD1	TGCAGTGCTGCCGGGACAGTAGAAGTTTTCTTT	CSAAGTVEVFF
TRBV5-5	TRBJ1-5	-	-	TGTGCCAGCAGCTTGGACAGGTCACTTAGCAATCAGCCCCAGCATTTT	CASSLDRSLSNQPQHF
TRBV27	TRBJ2-2	-	TRBD2	TGTGCCAGCGCGACTAGCGGGAGAGTCGGGGAGCTGTTTTTT	CASATSGRVGELFF
TRBV12-3/TRBV12-4	TRBJ1-1	-	-	TGTGCCAGCAGTATTCCCCCGCGAGGTGAAGCTTTCTTT	CASSIPPRGEAFF
TRBV9	TRBJ2-1	-	-	TGTGCCAGCAGCGTACCCTCTCAAGCCGGGGACAATGAGCAGTTCTTC	CASSVPSQAGDNEQFF
TRBV2	TRBJ2-7	-	-	TGTGCCAGCAGTCCCGGGACATCCTACTACGAGCAGTACTTC	CASSPGTSYYEQYF
TRBV6-5	TRBJ2-3	-	TRBD2	TGTGCCAGCCGGAACGGACTAGCAGCAGATACGCAGTATTTT	CASRNGLAADTQYF
TRBV24-1	TRBJ2-7	-	-	TGTGCCACCAGTGGCTCGCAGGGGTACGAGCAGTACTTC	CATSGSQGYEQYF
TRBV14	TRBJ2-7	-	TRBD2	TGTGCCAGCAGCCAATATCCTAGCGGATTCACCAGCTCCTACGAGCAGTACTTC	CASSQYPSGFTSSYEQYF
TRBV7-9	TRBJ2-1	-	TRBD2	TGTGCCAGCACCTTCTACAAAACCGGGACTAGCGGGAGGGCCGGAGATGAGCAGTTCTTC	CASTFYKTGTSGRAGDEQFF
TRBV15	TRBJ1-2	-	-	TGTGCCGTGAGGGATGGCTATGGCTACACCTTC	CAVRDGYGYTF
TRBV4-1	TRBJ2-3	-	-	TGCGCCAGCAGCCAAAGCTCCGCGGGGCAGAGGGGCACAGATACGCAGTATTTT	CASSQSSAGQRGTDTQYF
TRBV6-5	TRBJ2-7	-	-	TGTGCCAGCAGCGACCGGTCAGGGTCAGACGAGCAGTACTTC	CASSDRSGSDEQYF
TRBV13	TRBJ1-3	few	-	TGTGCCAGCACGGCAGGTCGGAAGTGGAACACCATATATTTT	CASTAGRKWNTIYF
TRBV5-4	TRBJ1-5	-	-	TGTGCCAGCAGCTTCGGGGGGTCCTATAGCAATCAGCCCCAGCATTTT	CASSFGGSYSNQPQHF
TRBV5-8	TRBJ1-5	-	-	TGTGCCAGCAGCCTAAACGCCCAGCCCCAGCATTTT	CASSLNAQPQHF
TRBV11-3	TRBJ1-5	-	-	TGTGCCAGCAGCCTGACTTCGGGGGAGCCCCAGCATTTT	CASSLTSGEPQHF
TRBV18	TRBJ2-1	once	TRBD2	TGTGCCAGCTCACCCCATCCCGTAGGGGAGGGTCACTCCTACAATGAGCAGTTCTTC	CASSPHPVGEGHSYNEQFF
TRBV4-1	TRBJ2-1	-	-	TGCGCCAGCAGCCAAGGAGTCAATGAGCAGTTCTTC	CASSQGVNEQFF
TRBV11-2	TRBJ2-2	-	-	TGTGCCAGCACCGGGACTCCGAACACCGGGGAGCTGTTTTTT	CASTGTPNTGELFF
TRBV4-1	TRBJ2-7	-	TRBD2	TGCGCCAGCAGTCCAGGGGCGGGAGGAAGCTCCTGGGAGCAGTACTTC	CASSPGAGGSSWEQYF
TRBV12-3/TRBV12-4	TRBJ1-1	-	-	TGTGCCAGCAGTTTCTCGGGTGAAGCTTTCTTT	CASSFSGEAFF
TRBV9	TRBJ2-2	-	-	TGTGCCAGCAGCGTAAGTCCTACTGACACCGGGGAGCTGTTTTTT	CASSVSPTDTGELFF
TRBV2	TRBJ2-3	-	-	TGTGCCAGCAGTTGGACAGATATTCCCACAGATACGCAGTATTTT	CASSWTDIPTDTQYF
TRBV6-5	TRBJ1-4	-	-	TGTGCCAGCAGTAGGACAGCTACTAATGAAAAACTGTTTTTT	CASSRTATNEKLFF
TRBV2	TRBJ2-3	-	TRBD2	TGTGCCAGCACTCCGACTAGCCCAGATACGCAGTATTTT	CASTPTSPDTQYF
TRBV30	TRBJ2-7	-	TRBD2	TGTGCCTGGGGTCACATACAACTAGCGGCCAAGGTAGAGCAGTACTTC	CAWGHIQLAAKVEQYF
TRBV10-3	TRBJ2-1	-	-	TGTGCCATCAGTGCCACTAGCTACAATGAGCAGTTCTTC	CAISATSYNEQFF
TRBV12-5	TRBJ2-7	-	-	TGTGCTAGTGGTTCCCAGGTCTCCTACGAGCAGTACTTC	CASGSQVSYEQYF
TRBV3-1/TRBV3-2	TRBJ2-5	once	TRBD2	TGTGCCAGCAGCCAGAGCGGGAGCCGGGGAGAGACCCAGTACTTC	CASSQSGSRGETQYF
TRBV6-6	TRBJ2-3	-	TRBD2	TGTGCCAGCACCCCGCGGGGGGGCCGCACAGATACGCAGTATTTT	CASTPRGGRTDTQYF
TRBV5-1	TRBJ2-1	-	TRBD2	TGCGCCAGCAGCTTGGATCTAGCGGGCTCAGGGAATGAGCAGTTCTTC	CASSLDLAGSGNEQFF
TRBV25-1	TRBJ2-2	-	TRBD2	TGTGCCAGCAGTGACCAGGGAGGGCATGCCGGGGAGCTGTTTTTT	CASSDQGGHAGELFF
TRBV2	TRBJ1-1	-	TRBD1	TGTGCCAGCAGCCCAGGTCGCGGGACAGGGAGGAGGGACACTGAAGCTTTCTTT	CASSPGRGTGRRDTEAFF
TRBV27	TRBJ2-5	once	-	TGTGCCAGCAGGGCTGCCGAGGGTTGGAAGACCCAGTACTTC	CASRAAEGWKTQYF
TRBV7-6	TRBJ2-3	-	TRBD1	TGTGCCAGCAGCTACAGACAGGGGGGTAGCACAGATACGCAGTATTTT	CASSYRQGGSTDTQYF
TRBV30	TRBJ2-3	-	-	TGTGCCTGGGCATGGAGCTCTAGCACAGATACGCAGTATTTT	CAWAWSSSTDTQYF
TRBV19	TRBJ1-2	once	-	TGTGCCAGTAGTATCAACGAGAGGAGGCCCGGGGACTTC	CASSINERRPGDF
TRBV19	TRBJ2-7	once	TRBD2	TGTGCCAGTAGTACCCCCCGAAGCGGGAGAGTGTACGAGCAGTACTTC	CASSTPRSGRVYEQYF
TRBV6-6	TRBJ2-1	few	-	TGTGCCAGCAGTTACTCTCCTAGCCTTTACAATGAGCAGTTCTTC	CASSYSPSLYNEQFF
TRBV2	TRBJ2-5	-	TRBD2	TGTGCCAGCAGTGAAGCCAGGGCGGGAGTAAGAGAGACCCAGTACTTC	CASSEARAGVRETQYF
TRBV2	TRBJ1-4	-	-	TGTGCCAGCAACGGGGGTGAAGATGAAAAACTGTTTTTT	CASNGGEDEKLFF
TRBV5-4	TRBJ1-3	once	-	TGTGCCAGCAGCTTGGGGGGGCAGTCTGCTCTCGACACCATATATTTT	CASSLGGQSALDTIYF
TRBV3-1/TRBV3-2	TRBJ1-4	-	-	TGTGCCAGCAGCCCTCCGGTGGGCCTTAATGAAAAACTGTTTTTT	CASSPPVGLNEKLFF
TRBV3-1/TRBV3-2	TRBJ1-1	-	-	TGTGCCAGCAGCCTCCACGGACGCGCGGGTTTCTTT	CASSLHGRAGFF